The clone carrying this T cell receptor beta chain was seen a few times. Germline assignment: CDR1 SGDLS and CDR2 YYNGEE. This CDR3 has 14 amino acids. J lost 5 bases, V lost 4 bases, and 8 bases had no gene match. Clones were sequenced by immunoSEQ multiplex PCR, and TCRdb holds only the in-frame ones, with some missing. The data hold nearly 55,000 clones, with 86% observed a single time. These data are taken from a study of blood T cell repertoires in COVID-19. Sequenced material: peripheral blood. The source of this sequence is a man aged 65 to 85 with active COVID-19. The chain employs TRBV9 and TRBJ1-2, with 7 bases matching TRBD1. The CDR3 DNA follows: TGTGCCAGCAGCAGACCGAGACAGGGATATGGCTACACCTTC. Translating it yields CASSRPRQGYGYTF.